This T cell receptor (beta chain) was captured in a study of metastatic and nonmetastatic thyroid tumors. The overall study: Blood and tumor or nodule tissue repertoires from malignant and benign thyroid patients were compared. Whole-study findings and limits: In both blood and tumor samples, TCR beta diversity was reported significantly higher for malignant than benign nodules.

Germline-derived CDR1 and CDR2 are ENHRY and SYGVKD. Germline trimming cut 6 bases from V and 7 bases from J; bases unmatched to any gene: 13. This CDR3 spans 16 amino acids. No patient had received any treatment before thyroid surgery. In the study's own analysis: Clinicopathological groups supplied CDR3 differences that were used to build a distant-metastasis classifier for papillary thyroid cancer. From the PCR reads, TCRdb re-called clones with MiXCR. For this entry, the V and J calls and clone size follow TCRdb and not the study's own pipeline. Among thousands of clones, around 23% were seen once, and the ten largest hold about 15%. As for this clone: As yet, its antigen is unknown.

V usage is TRBV10-3 and J usage is TRBJ2-1, with 9 bases fitting TRBD1. Sequences were obtained from adjacent normal tissue. The receptor comes from a female donor with papillary thyroid cancer or a benign thyroid nodule (not recorded which). Some clones in this sample may be carry-over from other donors' samples. The CDR3 nucleotides are TGTGCCATCAGCCCGGGGGACAGGGCGAACCCTAATGAGCAGTTCTTC. Amino acid sequence: CAISPGDRANPNEQFF.